Below are 12 T cell receptor beta chains sequenced from a single sample in a study of T cells after yellow fever vaccination. TCRdb re-called the 5' RACE reads through MiXCR, storing one row per CDR3 protein. The data show about 350,000 distinct CDR3 sequences, with 4.1% seen just once and 20% to 25% held by the top ten. Sample: PBMCs, taken 5 days after the yellow fever booster vaccination. Receptors originate from a man younger than 30 who received the YFV17D yellow fever vaccine.

The chain is built from TRBV12-3 or TRBV12-4 and TRBJ2-5; TRBD2 matches 8 bases. This CDR3 contains 14 residues. V lost 1 base, J lost 7 bases, and 5 bases stayed unmatched. For the CDR3, the DNA is TGTGCCAGCAGTTTAGGAACCGGGAGGGTGACCCAGTACTTC. Its translation is CASSLGTGRVTQYF.

This clonotype occurred many times. The chain couples TRBV27 to TRBJ1-5; TRBD1 might be the D (6 bases). With 3 bases removed from V and 6 bases from J, the gap between germline ends came to 9 bases. This CDR3 has 13 residues. The V gene's germline CDR1 is MNHEY and CDR2 SMNVEV (reference sequence). CDR3 sequence reads: CASSFRGGQPQHF. The CDR3 DNA reads as TGTGCCAGCAGTTTCAGGGGCGGTCAGCCCCAGCATTTT.

The genes are TRBV20-1 and TRBJ1-1; tentatively, D is TRBD1 (6 bases). The V end lost 6 bases, the J end lost 1 base, and 9 bases lay between the germline ends. CDR1 is DFQATT, CDR2 SNEGSKA, per germline (reference sequence). CDR3 size: 12 residues. CDR3 bases: TGCAGTGCACAGACAGGGAACACTGAAGCTTTCTTT. Translated, it gives CSAQTGNTEAFF.

V gene TRBV20-1 combines with J gene TRBJ2-1; 8 bases line up with TRBD2. The ends lost 3 bases at V and 6 bases at J; junction bases unmatched: 4. This CDR3 comprises 13 residues. CDR1 and CDR2 (germline): DFQATT, SNEGSKA (reference sequence). CDR3 protein: CSASGGAVNEQFF. The CDR3 DNA sequence: TGCAGTGCTAGCGGGGGGGCCGTCAATGAGCAGTTCTTC.

This clonotype showed up just a few times. V gene TRBV4-1 combines with J gene TRBJ2-7, with unresolved D. The CDR3 covers 14 residues. CDR1 MGHRA and CDR2 YSYEKL come from the germline V gene. The V and J ends lost 1 base and 7 bases respectively, with 14 bases between them. The CDR3 coding sequence is TGCGCCAGCAGCCAAGCCCTGACAACTGGGGAGCAGTACGTC. It is translated as CASSQALTTGEQYV.

The chain carries TRBV20-1 and TRBJ2-3; TRBD1 aligns across 8 bases. This CDR3 has 14 residues. Germline assignment: CDR1 DFQATT and CDR2 SNEGSKA (reference sequence). V shed 8 bases and J 2 bases; nucleotides not matched to a gene: 9. The CDR3 protein is CSSPGGSYTDTQYF. Written as DNA, the CDR3 is TGCAGTAGCCCAGGGGGCAGCTACACAGATACGCAGTATTTT.

This clonotype appeared a few times. J is TRBJ2-3 and V is TRBV7-9; the D gene is possibly TRBD2 (6 bases). Germline CDR1 SEHNR, CDR2 FQNEAQ (reference sequence). The CDR3 contains 14 residues. V was shortened by 7 bases and J by 0 bases, with 11 bases between the two germline ends. The CDR3 DNA follows: TGTGCCAGCACCCTGGGGACTAGCACAGATACGCAGTATTTT. Its translation: CASTLGTSTDTQYF. The full variable domain, completed using reference TRBV7-9 and TRBJ2-3, is DTGVSQNPRHKITKRGQNVTFRCDPISEHNRLYWYRQTLGQGPEFLTYFQNEAQLEKSRLLSDRFSAERPKGSFSTLEIQRTEQGDSAMYLCASTLGTSTDTQYFGPGTRLTVL.

This clonotype was counted at least ten times. This chain connects TRBV4-2 to TRBJ2-3; perhaps D is TRBD1 or TRBD2 (7 bases each). Germline CDR1 and CDR2: LGHNA and YNFKEQ. Trimming stripped 4 bases from V and 0 bases from J, with 14 bases between. This CDR3 region has 16 residues. CDR3 DNA: TGTGCCAGCAGCCTCCAGGGGGGGCAAAGCACAGATACGCAGTATTTT. Amino acid sequence: CASSLQGGQSTDTQYF.

This clonotype was counted a few times. The V gene is TRBV7-2, the J gene TRBJ2-7; D perhaps matches TRBD1 (6 bases). Per the germline V gene, CDR1 is SGHTA and CDR2 is FQGNSA. The CDR3 length is 13 residues. The ends were cut back, 3 bases at V and 2 bases at J, with 8 bases in the middle. CDR3 bases: TGTGCCAGCAGCTTGTCAGGGGCCTACGAGCAGTACGTC. It specifies CASSLSGAYEQYV.

This clonotype was seen more than once but under ten times. This sequence joins TRBV25-1 and TRBJ1-2; D might be TRBD1 (6 bases). This CDR3 is 12 amino acids long. The V end lost 1 base, the J end lost 9 bases, and 9 bases lay between the germline ends. Germline V gives CDR1 MGHDK, CDR2 SYGVNS. CDR3: CASSEWGDSYTF. CDR3 DNA sequence: TGTGCCAGCAGTGAATGGGGGGACAGCTACACCTTC.

This clonotype was picked up many times. This chain uses TRBV5-1 with TRBJ1-2; D remains unclear. CDR1 is SGHRS, CDR2 YFSETQ, per germline. The CDR3 is made up of 13 amino acids. V was pared by 4 bases and J by 2 bases, with 9 bases between. The DNA for the CDR3 is TGCGCCAGCAGCCCCCCAGGCAACTATGGCTACACCTTC. Its protein is CASSPPGNYGYTF.

This clonotype occurred a few times. The CDR3 DNA follows: TGTGCCATCAGTGTCGCGGGGGGGCCTAATGAGCAGTTCTTC. This gives the protein CAISVAGGPNEQFF. The chain joins TRBV10-3 to TRBJ2-1; the match to TRBD2 covers 9 bases. The junction had 5 bases not matched to a gene; V was cut back by 4 bases and J by 7 bases. The CDR3 is made up of 14 amino acids. Germline lookup yields CDR1 ENHRY and CDR2 SYGVKD.